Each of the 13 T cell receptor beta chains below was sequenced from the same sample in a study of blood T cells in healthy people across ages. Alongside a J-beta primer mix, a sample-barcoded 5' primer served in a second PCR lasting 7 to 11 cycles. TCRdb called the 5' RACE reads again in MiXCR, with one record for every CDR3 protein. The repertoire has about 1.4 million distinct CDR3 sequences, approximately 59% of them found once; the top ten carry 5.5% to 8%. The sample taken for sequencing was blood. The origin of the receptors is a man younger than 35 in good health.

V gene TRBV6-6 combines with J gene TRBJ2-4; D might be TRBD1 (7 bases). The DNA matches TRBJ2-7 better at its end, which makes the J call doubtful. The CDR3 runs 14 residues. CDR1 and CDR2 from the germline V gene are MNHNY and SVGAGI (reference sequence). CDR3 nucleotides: TGTGCCAGCTCGAGGGGGCTGGACTACTACGAGCAGTACTTC. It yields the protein CASSRGLDYYEQYF.

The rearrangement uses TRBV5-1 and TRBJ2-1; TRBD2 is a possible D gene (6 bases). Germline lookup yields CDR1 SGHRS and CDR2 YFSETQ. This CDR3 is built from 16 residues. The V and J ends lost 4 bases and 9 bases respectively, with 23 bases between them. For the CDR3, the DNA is TGCGCCAGCAGCCATTCGGGACTTCGGGTGGGGAGTGAGCAGTTCTTC. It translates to CASSHSGLRVGSEQFF.

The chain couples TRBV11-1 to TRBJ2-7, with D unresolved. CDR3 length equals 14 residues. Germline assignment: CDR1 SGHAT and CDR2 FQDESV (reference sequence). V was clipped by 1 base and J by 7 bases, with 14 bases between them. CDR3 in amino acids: CASSLEGSSNEQYF. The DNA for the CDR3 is TGTGCCAGCAGCTTAGAGGGCAGTTCCAATGAGCAGTACTTC.

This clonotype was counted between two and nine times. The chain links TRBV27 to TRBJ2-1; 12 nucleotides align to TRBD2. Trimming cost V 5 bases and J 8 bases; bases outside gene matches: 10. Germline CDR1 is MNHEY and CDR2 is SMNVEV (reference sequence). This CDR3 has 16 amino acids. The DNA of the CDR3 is TGTGCCAGCAGTCCTAGACTAGCGGGAGTAGTGGATGAGCAGTTCTTC. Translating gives CASSPRLAGVVDEQFF.

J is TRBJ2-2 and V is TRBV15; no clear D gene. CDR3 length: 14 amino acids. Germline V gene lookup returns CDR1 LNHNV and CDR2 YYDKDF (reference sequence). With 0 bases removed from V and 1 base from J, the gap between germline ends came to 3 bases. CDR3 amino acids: CATSREGNTGELFF. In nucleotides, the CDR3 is TGTGCCACCAGCAGAGAGGGGAACACCGGGGAGCTGTTTTTT.

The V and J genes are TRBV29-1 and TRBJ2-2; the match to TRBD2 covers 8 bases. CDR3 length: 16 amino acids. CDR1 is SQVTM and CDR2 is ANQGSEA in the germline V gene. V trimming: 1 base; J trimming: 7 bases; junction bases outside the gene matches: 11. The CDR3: CSVEVGGLAGIGELFF. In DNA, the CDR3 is TGCAGCGTTGAAGTAGGGGGGCTAGCGGGTATCGGGGAGCTGTTTTTT.

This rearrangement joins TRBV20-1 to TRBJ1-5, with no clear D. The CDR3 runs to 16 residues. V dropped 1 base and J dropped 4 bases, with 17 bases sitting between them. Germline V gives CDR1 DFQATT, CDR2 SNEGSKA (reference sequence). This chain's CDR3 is CSARGTGPTLNQPQHF. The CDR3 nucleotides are TGCAGTGCTAGAGGAACCGGGCCCACCCTAAATCAGCCCCAGCATTTT.

In nucleotides, the CDR3 is TGTGCCAGCAGTGTCACCGGGACAGGGGTCTCCTACGAGCAGTACTTC. This encodes CASSVTGTGVSYEQYF. The V gene is TRBV25-1, the J gene TRBJ2-7; 10 bases are a match to TRBD1. Trimming at V came to 4 bases and at J to 0 bases, leaving 6 bases not matched to a gene. This CDR3 region has 16 residues. Per germline, CDR1 MGHDK and CDR2 SYGVNS.

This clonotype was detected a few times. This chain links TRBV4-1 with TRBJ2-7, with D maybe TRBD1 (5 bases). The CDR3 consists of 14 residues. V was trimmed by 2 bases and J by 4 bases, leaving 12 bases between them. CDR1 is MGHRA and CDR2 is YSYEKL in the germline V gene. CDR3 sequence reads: CASSQLQVSYEQYF. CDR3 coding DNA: TGCGCCAGCAGCCAACTACAGGTATCATACGAGCAGTACTTC.

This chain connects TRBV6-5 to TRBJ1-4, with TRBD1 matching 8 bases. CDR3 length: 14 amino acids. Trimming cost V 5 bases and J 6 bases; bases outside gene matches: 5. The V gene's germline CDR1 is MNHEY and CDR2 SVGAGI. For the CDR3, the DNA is TGTGCCAGCAGTCAGGACAGGGTCTATGAAAAACTGTTTTTT. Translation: CASSQDRVYEKLFF.

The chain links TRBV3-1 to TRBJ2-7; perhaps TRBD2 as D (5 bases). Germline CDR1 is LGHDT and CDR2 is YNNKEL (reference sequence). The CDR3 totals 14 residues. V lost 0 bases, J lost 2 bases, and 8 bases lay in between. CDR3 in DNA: TGTGCCAGCAGCCAAGAGGGAGCCACCTACGAGCAGTACTTC. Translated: CASSQEGATYEQYF.

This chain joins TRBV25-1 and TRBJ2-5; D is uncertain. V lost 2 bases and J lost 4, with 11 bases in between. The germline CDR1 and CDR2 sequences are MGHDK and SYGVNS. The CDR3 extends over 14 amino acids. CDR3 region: CASSEREVVETQYF. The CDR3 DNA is TGTGCCAGCAGTGAACGAGAGGTTGTAGAGACCCAGTACTTC. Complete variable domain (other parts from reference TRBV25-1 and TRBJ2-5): EADIYQTPRYLVIGTGKKITLECSQTMGHDKMYWYQQDPGMELHLIHYSYGVNSTEKGDLSSESTVSRIRTEHFPLTLESARPSHTSQYLCASSEREVVETQYFGPGTRLLVL.

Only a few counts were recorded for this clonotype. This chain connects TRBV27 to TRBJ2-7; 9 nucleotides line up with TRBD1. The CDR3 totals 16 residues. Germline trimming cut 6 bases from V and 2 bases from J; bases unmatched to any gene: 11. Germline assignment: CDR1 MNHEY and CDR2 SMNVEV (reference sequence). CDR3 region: CASSLKGTGNTYEQYF. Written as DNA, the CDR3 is TGTGCCAGCAGCCTAAAAGGGACAGGGAACACCTACGAGCAGTACTTC.